This paragraph reports one TCR beta chain. No antigen is known for it. This sample is drawn from a study of neoadjuvant anti-PD-1 for oral cavity cancer. Study-wide points: Pretreatment Treg/Th17 ratio correlated inversely with post-treatment tumor clonality.

The V and J ends lost 3 bases and 8 bases respectively, with 13 bases between them. CDR3 size: 13 residues. Germline V lookup: CDR1 LNHDA, CDR2 SQIVND (reference sequence). The method was immunoSEQ multiplex PCR; TCRdb's version includes in-frame clones alone and lacks a portion of them. The table includes 15,000 to 20,000 clones, around 72% detected once. The chain carries TRBV19 and TRBJ1-2, with D maybe TRBD1 (6 bases). The TCR sequence derives from a person between 40 and 80 years old with oral cavity squamous cell carcinoma. Sequenced material: PBMCs, taken before nivolumab (anti-PD-1) treatment. CDR3 sequence (DNA): TGTGCCAGTAGTATCACCAGGGGCCGCGGCTACACCTTC. It yields the protein CASSITRGRGYTF.